The present T cell receptor (beta chain) was sequenced within a study of cytomegalovirus exposure and HLA in healthy donors. Measured with immunoSEQ multiplex PCR; TCRdb has only the in-frame clones, and not every one. In the table there are some 140,000 clones, 75% to 90% of which are singletons. Germline CDR1 reads LGHNA; CDR2 reads YSLEER. The V end lost 5 bases, the J end lost 3 bases, and 20 bases lay between the germline ends. This CDR3 comprises 16 residues. The receptor comes from a man between 18 and 29 years old in good health and CMV-seropositive. The sample was PBMCs. The chain is built from TRBV4-3 and TRBJ2-7, with TRBD1 as a possible D gene (6 bases). The CDR3 here is CASSSTYRVQDYEQYF. CDR3 coding DNA: TGCGCCAGCAGCTCAACCTACAGGGTTCAAGACTACGAGCAGTACTTC.